This entry features one T cell receptor beta chain sequence. Its matching antigen is unknown. The CDR3 is 13 amino acids. With 7 bases clipped from V and 7 bases from J, the junction kept 5 bases outside the gene matches. Germline assignment: CDR1 MNHEY and CDR2 SMNVEV (reference sequence). This sample stems from a study of cytomegalovirus exposure and HLA in healthy donors. Study results and limitations: TCR beta chains numbering roughly 150 were designated cytomegalovirus-associated. 87-base-pair reads could not separate some V segments, including TRBV6-2 and TRBV6-3. Later on, an analysis tied about 17,000 TCR beta sequences to HLA alleles at 0.05 false discovery rate.

With 60 Vbeta and 13 Jbeta primers, the PCR was carried out. The repertoire was sequenced with immunoSEQ multiplex PCR; TCRdb's copy has only in-frame clones and lacks some. This sample carries approximately 110,000 clones, about 81% of them seen once, and the ten largest clones take around 0.99%. The rearrangement uses TRBV27 and TRBJ1-2; 11 nucleotides align to TRBD1. This receptor was taken from a woman aged 25-40 years in good health and CMV-seronegative. The source material was PBMCs. For the CDR3, the DNA is TGTGCCAGCAAGGGACAGGGGGTCTTTGGCTACACCTTC. This codes for CASKGQGVFGYTF.